The text below deals with one T cell receptor (beta chain). The antigen is not known. Sequencing was performed with immunoSEQ multiplex PCR; in TCRdb, only in-frame clones are kept and a portion is missing. The sample lists approximately 37,000 clones, roughly 74% seen once, with around 2.9% in the top ten. Culture lasted approximately 10 days before CD4+ T cell isolation. Each vaccine recipient was nucleocapsid antibody negative and had no prior SARS-CoV-2 infection. At days 3 and 7, half of the medium was exchanged for IL-2 medium. The sample originates from a study of vaccination effects on CD4 cells after COVID-19. Study in general: Viral peptide pool expansion of antigen-specific CD4+ T cells preceded sequencing in the ViraFEST assay.

Study conclusions and caveats: Late post-vaccination, clones induced by infection and those induced by vaccine underwent marked clonal contraction.

This sample comprised CD4+ T cells from PBMCs cultured without peptide, obtained before COVID-19 vaccination. The source is a human donor who received a COVID-19 vaccine.

CDR3 sequence reads: CARLWTYGYTF. CDR3 in DNA: TGCGCCAGACTCTGGACTTATGGCTACACCTTC. The chain carries TRBV10-1 and TRBJ1-2; D not certain. This CDR3 has 11 amino acids. Trimming cost V 9 bases and J 5 bases, with 10 bases left between them. Germline CDR1 reads WNHNN; CDR2 reads SYGVQD (reference sequence).